This entry features one TCR beta chain sequence. The target antigen is unknown. The entry originates in a study of T cell repertoires in cytomegalovirus infection. TCRdb redid the calling of the reads with MiXCR, one entry per CDR3 protein. Of 360,000 or so distinct CDR3 sequences in the sample, approximately 35% were seen once. CDR1 is SGHTA and CDR2 is FQGNSA in the germline V gene. Germline trimming cut 10 bases from V and 4 bases from J; bases unmatched to any gene: 6. The CDR3 spans 14 residues. Sequencing used cultured PBMCs, obtained from culture after CMV antigen stimulation. The TCR comes from a human donor in good health (CMV status not recorded). Some clones in this sample may be carry-over from other donors' samples. This chain joins TRBV7-2 and TRBJ2-3; 12 nucleotides agree with TRBD1. CDR3 sequence reads: CATRRDRGPDTQYF. The CDR3 DNA reads TGTGCCACCCGCCGGGACAGGGGGCCAGATACGCAGTATTTT. Full variable domain (rest looked up from reference TRBV7-2 and TRBJ2-3): GAGVSQSPSNKVTEKGKDVELRCDPISGHTALYWYRQSLGQGLEFLIYFQGNSAPDKSGLPSDRFSAERTGGSVSTLTIQRTQQEDSAVYLCATRRDRGPDTQYFGPGTRLTVL.